The rows below give T cell receptor beta chains drawn from one sample of a study of OX40 agonist ivuxolimab in advanced cancers. The data were produced by immunoSEQ multiplex PCR, yet TCRdb's version contains in-frame clones alone and is incomplete. The sample consists of tens of thousands of clones, about 81% of them appearing once. Sequencing used CD4+ or CD8+ T cells sorted from blood, obtained in a trial of the OX40 agonist ivuxolimab. Every receptor here comes from an adult with an advanced solid tumor such as melanoma, head and neck, liver or kidney cancer. The conserved cysteine and the conserved F or W are not part of the CDR3 here.

CDR3aa | len | j_gene | v_gene
ASTLTGGAEIAF | 12 | TRBJ1-1 | TRBV7-2
ASSQDWGGGLGSGANVLT | 18 | TRBJ2-6 | TRBV4-3
ATAGDYSSYEQY | 12 | TRBJ2-7 | TRBV2
ASTFWGGLAGTGELF | 15 | TRBJ2-2 | TRBV28
ASSYSMNTEAF | 11 | TRBJ1-1 | TRBV6-5
ASSYELGNEKLF | 12 | TRBJ1-4 | TRBV6-6
ASSVRQGTGEKLF | 13 | TRBJ1-4 | TRBV7-2
ASSGPDYGYT | 10 | TRBJ1-2 | TRBV2
ASSQKQGGVYEQY | 13 | TRBJ2-7 | TRBV27
AISELVTSGSR | 11 | TRBJ2-3 | TRBV10-3
ASSPQGNTEAF | 11 | TRBJ1-1 | TRBV10-2
ASSEMSGELF | 10 | TRBJ2-2 | TRBV2
ASTLRGGETQY | 11 | TRBJ2-5 | TRBV2
ASSLSGEISGNTIY | 14 | TRBJ1-3 | TRBV5-6
ASSPSGNTGELF | 12 | TRBJ2-2 | TRBV7-3
ASSLYAVPLSSNQPQH | 16 | TRBJ1-5 | TRBV7-8
ATSRRSGRASDTQY | 14 | TRBJ2-3 | TRBV15
ASSEFYRVAGYT | 12 | TRBJ1-2 | TRBV25-1
ASRIEGARATEAF | 13 | TRBJ1-1 | TRBV2
ASSLDGPYGYT | 11 | TRBJ1-2 | TRBV5-6
ASSIKGSDTDTQY | 13 | TRBJ2-3 | TRBV19
ASSDRGSNTGELF | 13 | TRBJ2-2 | TRBV18
ASSQDRQLYGYT | 12 | TRBJ1-2 | TRBV4-1
ASSYSGAQETQY | 12 | TRBJ2-5 | TRBV6-5
ASSSAGAGYGYT | 12 | TRBJ1-2 | TRBV7-8
ASSQTGAEAF | 10 | TRBJ1-1 | TRBV5-8
ASGPGTSGAEQY | 12 | TRBJ2-7 | TRBV18
ATSRDRTTYGYT | 12 | TRBJ1-2 | TRBV15
ASSLAVGEQF | 10 | TRBJ2-1 | TRBV9
ASRPGQTNEAF | 11 | TRBJ1-1 | TRBV28
AWSDRGLYYGYT | 12 | TRBJ1-2 | TRBV30
ASSLEPGQGHEQY | 13 | TRBJ2-7 | TRBV4-3
SDGHEGREF | 9 | TRBJ2-1 | TRBV29-1
ASAKGRNTEAF | 11 | TRBJ1-1 | TRBV7-2
AVQGAGQPQH | 10 | TRBJ1-5 | TRBV28
ASSIMGVATNEKLF | 14 | TRBJ1-4 | TRBV28
ASRGGPLTDTQY | 12 | TRBJ2-3 | TRBV5-1
ATLSREGTDTQY | 12 | TRBJ2-3 | TRBV28
ASSVESGYFQETQY | 14 | TRBJ2-5 | TRBV9
ASSSGLPGVYEQY | 13 | TRBJ2-7 | TRBV7-9
ASSRMRQETQY | 11 | TRBJ2-5 | TRBV4-3
ASSSPAGQVGFGYT | 14 | TRBJ1-2 | TRBV7-2
ASSVEGLAGGDTQY | 14 | TRBJ2-3 | TRBV9
ASSQVHTGELF | 11 | TRBJ2-2 | TRBV14
ASSYYFDNEQF | 11 | TRBJ2-1 | TRBV6-5
AWSAGTAGSGYT | 12 | TRBJ1-2 | TRBV30